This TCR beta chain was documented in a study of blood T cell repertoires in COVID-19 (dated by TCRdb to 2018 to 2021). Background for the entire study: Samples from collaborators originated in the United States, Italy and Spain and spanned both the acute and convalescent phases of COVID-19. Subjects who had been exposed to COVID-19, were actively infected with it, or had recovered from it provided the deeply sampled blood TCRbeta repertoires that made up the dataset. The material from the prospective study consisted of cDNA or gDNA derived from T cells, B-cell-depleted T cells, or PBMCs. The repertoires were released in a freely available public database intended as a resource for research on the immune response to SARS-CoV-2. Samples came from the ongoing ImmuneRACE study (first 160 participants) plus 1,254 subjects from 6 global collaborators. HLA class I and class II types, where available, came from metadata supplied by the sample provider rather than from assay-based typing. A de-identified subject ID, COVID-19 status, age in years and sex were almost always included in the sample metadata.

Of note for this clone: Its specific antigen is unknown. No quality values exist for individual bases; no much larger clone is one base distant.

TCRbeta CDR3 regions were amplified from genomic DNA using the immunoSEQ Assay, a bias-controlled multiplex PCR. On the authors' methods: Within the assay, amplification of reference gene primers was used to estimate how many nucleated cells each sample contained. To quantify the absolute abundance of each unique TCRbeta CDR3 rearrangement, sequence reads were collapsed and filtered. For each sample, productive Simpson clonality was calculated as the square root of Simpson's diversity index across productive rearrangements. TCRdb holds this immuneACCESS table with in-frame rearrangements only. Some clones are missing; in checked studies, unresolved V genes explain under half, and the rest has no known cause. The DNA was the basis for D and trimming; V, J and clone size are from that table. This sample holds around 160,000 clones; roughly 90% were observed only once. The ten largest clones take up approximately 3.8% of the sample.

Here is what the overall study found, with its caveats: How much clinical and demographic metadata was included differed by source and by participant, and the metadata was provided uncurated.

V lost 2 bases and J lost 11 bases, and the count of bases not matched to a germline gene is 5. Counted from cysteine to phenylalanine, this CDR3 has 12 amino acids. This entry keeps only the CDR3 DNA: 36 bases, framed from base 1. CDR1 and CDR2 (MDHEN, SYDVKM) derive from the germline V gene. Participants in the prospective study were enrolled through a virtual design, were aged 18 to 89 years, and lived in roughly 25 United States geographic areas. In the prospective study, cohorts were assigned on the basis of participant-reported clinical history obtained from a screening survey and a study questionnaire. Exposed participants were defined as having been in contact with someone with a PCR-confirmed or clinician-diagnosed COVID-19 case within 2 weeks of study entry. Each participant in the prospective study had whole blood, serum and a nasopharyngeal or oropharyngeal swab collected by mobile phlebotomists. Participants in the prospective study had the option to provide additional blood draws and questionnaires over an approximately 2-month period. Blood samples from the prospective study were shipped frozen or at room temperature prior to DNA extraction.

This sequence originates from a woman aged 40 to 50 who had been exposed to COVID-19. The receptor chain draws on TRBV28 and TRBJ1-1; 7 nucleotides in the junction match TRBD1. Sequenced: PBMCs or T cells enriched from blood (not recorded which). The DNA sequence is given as TGTGCCAGCAGTTTAAGACAGGGACGGGCTTTCTTT. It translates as CASSLRQGRAFF.